This T cell receptor (beta chain) was recorded in a study of read filtering for tumor transcriptome and immune sequencing. For the study at large: The cohort had about 16 men and more than 13 women aged roughly 45 to 90, mean around 66 years. Transcriptome libraries were built from DNase-treated RNA. IR-seq gave about 4.05 to 11 million TCR reads per sample; RNA-seq gave roughly 75 to 1,400. Broader study findings: Without single-read clonotypes, shared clonotype proportions correlated more between IR-seq and RNA-seq.

This clonotype was picked up many times. The antigen is not known. This library used approximately 0.4 ug RNA and molecular barcoded adaptors spanning alpha/delta and beta/gamma chains. TCRdb reprocessed the reads via MiXCR and lists one record per CDR3 protein. The table records roughly 61,000 distinct CDR3 sequences, 12% of them present only once. This CDR3 region has 15 residues. V shed 8 bases and J 6 bases; nucleotides not matched to a gene: 10. Per germline, CDR1 LNHDA and CDR2 SQIVND (reference sequence). Sequencing was performed on a population of CD138-negative cells sorted from bone marrow. This sequence was found in a donor aged 40 or older with multiple myeloma. This chain joins TRBV19 and TRBJ2-5; TRBD1 matches at 12 bases. The chain's CDR3 is CASHSGTGGRKTQYF. Written as DNA, the CDR3 is TGTGCCAGTCATTCCGGGACAGGGGGCAGGAAGACCCAGTACTTC.